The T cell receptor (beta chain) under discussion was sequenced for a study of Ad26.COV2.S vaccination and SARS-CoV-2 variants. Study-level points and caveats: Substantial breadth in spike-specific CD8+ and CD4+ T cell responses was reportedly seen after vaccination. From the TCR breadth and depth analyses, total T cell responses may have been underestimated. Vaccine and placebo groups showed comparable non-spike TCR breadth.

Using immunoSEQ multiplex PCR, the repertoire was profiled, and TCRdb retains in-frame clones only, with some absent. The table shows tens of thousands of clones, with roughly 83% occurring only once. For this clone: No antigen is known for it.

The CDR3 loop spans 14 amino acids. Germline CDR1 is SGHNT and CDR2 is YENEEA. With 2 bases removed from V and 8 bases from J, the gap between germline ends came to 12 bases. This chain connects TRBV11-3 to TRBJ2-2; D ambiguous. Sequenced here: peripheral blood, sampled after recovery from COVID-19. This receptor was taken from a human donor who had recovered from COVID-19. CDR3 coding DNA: TGTGCCAGCAGCTTACAGTCAGCGAGTGGGGAGCTGTTTTTT. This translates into CASSLQSASGELFF.